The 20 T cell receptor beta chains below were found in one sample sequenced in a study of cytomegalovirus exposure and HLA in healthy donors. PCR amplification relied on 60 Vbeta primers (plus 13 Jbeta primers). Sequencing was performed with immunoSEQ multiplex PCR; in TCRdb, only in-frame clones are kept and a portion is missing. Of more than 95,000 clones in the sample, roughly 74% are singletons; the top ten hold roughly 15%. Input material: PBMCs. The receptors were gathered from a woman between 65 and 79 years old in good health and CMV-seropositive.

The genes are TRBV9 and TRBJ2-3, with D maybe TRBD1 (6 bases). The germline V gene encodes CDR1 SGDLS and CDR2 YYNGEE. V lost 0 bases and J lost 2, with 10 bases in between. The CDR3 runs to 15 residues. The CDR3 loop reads CASSVGAGVTDTQYF. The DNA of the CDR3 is TGTGCCAGCAGCGTAGGGGCAGGGGTCACAGATACGCAGTATTTT. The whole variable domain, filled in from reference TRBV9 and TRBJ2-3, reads DSGVTQTPKHLITATGQRVTLRCSPRSGDLSVYWYQQSLDQGLQFLIQYYNGEERAKGNILERFSAQQFPDLHSELNLSSLELGDSALYFCASSVGAGVTDTQYFGPGTRLTVL.

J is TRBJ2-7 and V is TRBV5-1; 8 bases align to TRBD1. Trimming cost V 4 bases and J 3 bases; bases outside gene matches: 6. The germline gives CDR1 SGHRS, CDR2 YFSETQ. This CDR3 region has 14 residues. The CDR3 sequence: CASSLGTGNYEQYF. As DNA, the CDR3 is TGCGCCAGCAGCCTAGGGACAGGCAACTACGAGCAGTACTTC.

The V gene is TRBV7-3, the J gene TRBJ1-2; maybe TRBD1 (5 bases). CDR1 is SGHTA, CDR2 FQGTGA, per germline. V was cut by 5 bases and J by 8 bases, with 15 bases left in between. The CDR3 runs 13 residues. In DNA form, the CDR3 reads TGTGCCAGCAGCACCAGTGGGGGGGACGGCTACACCTTC. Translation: CASSTSGGDGYTF.

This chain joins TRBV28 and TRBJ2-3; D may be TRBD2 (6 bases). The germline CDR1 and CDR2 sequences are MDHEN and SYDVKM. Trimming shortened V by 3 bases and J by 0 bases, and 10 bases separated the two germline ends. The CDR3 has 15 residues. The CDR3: CASSLLAYSTDTQYF. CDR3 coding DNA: TGTGCCAGCAGTTTGCTAGCGTATAGCACAGATACGCAGTATTTT.

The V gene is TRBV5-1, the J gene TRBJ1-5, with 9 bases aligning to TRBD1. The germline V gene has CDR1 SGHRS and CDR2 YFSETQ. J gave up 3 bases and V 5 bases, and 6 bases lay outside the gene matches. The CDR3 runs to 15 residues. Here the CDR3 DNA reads TGCGCCAGCAGTTTACAGGGGGCGGACAATCAGCCCCAGCATTTT. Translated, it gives CASSLQGADNQPQHF. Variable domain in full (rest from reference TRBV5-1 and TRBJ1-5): KAGVTQTPRYLIKTRGQQVTLSCSPISGHRSVSWYQQTPGQGLQFLFEYFSETQRNKGNFPGRFSGRQFSNSRSEMNVSTLELGDSALYLCASSLQGADNQPQHFGDGTRLSIL.

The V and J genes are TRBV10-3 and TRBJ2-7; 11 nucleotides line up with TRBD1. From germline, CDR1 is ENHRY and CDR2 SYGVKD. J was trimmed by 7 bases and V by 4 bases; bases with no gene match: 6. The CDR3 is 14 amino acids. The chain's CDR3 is CAISGTGGSWEQYF. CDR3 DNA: TGTGCCATCAGTGGGACAGGGGGCAGTTGGGAGCAGTACTTC.

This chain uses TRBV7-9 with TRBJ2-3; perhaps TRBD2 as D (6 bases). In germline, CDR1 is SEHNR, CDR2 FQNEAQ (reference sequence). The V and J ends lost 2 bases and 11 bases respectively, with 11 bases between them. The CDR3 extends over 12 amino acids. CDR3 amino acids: CASSLSAGKQYF. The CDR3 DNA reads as TGTGCCAGCAGCTTATCGGCGGGAAAGCAGTATTTT.

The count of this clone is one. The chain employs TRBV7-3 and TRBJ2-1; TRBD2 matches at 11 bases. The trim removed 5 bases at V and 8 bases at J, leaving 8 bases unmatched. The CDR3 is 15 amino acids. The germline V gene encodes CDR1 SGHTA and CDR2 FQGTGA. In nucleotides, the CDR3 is TGTGCCAGCAGCGCCTTAGCGGGGGGGCTGGATGAGCAGTTCTTC. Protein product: CASSALAGGLDEQFF.

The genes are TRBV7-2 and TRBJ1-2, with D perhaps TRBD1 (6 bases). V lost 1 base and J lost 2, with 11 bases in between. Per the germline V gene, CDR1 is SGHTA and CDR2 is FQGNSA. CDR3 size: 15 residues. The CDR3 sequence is CASSLEGGLNYGYTF. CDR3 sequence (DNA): TGTGCCAGCAGCTTAGAGGGGGGGCTCAACTATGGCTACACCTTC.

CDR3 in amino acids: CASTGSGQGGQFF. The CDR3 DNA follows: TGTGCCAGCACCGGCTCGGGACAGGGAGGGCAGTTCTTC. The chain employs TRBV2 and TRBJ2-1; the match to TRBD1 covers 9 bases. Germline CDR1 is SNHLY and CDR2 is FYNNEI. CDR3 size: 13 residues. After removal of 7 bases from V and 12 bases from J, the junction contained 10 bases not matched to a gene.

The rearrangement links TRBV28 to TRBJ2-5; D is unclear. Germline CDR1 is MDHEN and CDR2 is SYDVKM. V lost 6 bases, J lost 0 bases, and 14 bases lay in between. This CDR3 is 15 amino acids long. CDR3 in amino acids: CASRPNLSYQETQYF. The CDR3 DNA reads TGTGCCAGCAGACCAAACCTAAGCTACCAAGAGACCCAGTACTTC.

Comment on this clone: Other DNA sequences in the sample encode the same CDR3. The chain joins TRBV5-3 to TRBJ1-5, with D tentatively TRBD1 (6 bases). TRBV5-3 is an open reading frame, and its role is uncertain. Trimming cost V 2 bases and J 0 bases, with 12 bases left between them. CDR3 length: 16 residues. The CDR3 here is CARSLKDRHSNQPQHF. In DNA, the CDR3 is TGTGCCAGAAGCTTAAAGGACAGACATAGCAATCAGCCCCAGCATTTT.

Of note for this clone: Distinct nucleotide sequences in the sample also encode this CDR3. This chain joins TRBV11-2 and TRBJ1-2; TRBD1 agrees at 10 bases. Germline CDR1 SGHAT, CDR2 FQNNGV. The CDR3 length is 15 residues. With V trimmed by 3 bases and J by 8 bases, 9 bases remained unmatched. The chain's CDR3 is CASSLRRGQGLGYTF. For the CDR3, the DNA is TGTGCCAGCAGCTTGAGAAGGGGACAGGGGTTGGGCTACACCTTC.

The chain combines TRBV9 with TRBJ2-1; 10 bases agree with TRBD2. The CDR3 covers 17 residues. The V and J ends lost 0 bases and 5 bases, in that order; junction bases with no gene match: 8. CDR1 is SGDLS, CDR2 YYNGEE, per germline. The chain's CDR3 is CASSVVPSSGGHNEQFF. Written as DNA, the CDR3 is TGTGCCAGCAGCGTAGTGCCCTCTAGCGGGGGACACAATGAGCAGTTCTTC.

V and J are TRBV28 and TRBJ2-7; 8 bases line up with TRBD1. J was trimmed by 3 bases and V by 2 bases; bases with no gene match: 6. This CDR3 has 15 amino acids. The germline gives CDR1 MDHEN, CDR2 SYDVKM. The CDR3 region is CASSLGRDRGYEQYF. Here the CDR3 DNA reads TGTGCCAGCAGTTTAGGTCGTGACAGGGGCTACGAGCAGTACTTC.

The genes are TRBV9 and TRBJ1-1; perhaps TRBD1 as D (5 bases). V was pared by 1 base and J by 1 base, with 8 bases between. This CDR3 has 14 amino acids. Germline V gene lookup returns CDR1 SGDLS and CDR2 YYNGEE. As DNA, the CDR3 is TGTGCCAGCAGCGTACAGGGTTCGAACACTGAAGCTTTCTTT. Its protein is CASSVQGSNTEAFF.

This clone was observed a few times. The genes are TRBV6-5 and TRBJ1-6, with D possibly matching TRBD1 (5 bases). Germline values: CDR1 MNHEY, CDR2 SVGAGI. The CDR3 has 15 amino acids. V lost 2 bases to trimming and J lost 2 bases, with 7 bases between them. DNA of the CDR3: TGTGCCAGCAGTTACGGGGCAACCTATAATTCACCCCTCCACTTT. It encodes CASSYGATYNSPLHF.

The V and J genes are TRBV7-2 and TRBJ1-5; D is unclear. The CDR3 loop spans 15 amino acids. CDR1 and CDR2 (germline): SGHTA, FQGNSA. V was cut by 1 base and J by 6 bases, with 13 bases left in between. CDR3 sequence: CASSLGGRSGQPQHF. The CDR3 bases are TGTGCCAGCAGCTTAGGAGGGAGGTCGGGTCAGCCCCAGCATTTT.

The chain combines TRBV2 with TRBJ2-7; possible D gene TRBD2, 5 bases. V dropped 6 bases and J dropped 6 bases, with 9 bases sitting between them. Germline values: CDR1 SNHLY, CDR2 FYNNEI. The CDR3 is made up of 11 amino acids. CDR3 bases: TGTGCCAGCAGCGAACTAGGCGAGCAGTACTTC. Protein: CASSELGEQYF.

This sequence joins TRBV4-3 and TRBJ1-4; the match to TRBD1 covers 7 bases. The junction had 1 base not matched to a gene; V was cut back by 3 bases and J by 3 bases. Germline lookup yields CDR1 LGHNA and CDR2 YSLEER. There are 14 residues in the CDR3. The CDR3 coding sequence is TGCGCCAGCAGCCAGACAGGGCCTAATGAAAAACTGTTTTTT. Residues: CASSQTGPNEKLFF.